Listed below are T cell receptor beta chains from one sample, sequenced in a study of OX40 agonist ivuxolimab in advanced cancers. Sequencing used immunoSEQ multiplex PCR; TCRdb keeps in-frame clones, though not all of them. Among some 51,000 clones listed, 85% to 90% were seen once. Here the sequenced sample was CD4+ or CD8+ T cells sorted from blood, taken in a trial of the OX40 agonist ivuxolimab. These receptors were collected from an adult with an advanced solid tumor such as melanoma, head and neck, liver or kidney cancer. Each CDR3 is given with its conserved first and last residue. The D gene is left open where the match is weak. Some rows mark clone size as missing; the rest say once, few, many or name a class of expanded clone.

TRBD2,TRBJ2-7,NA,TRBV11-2,CASSLGLGFHEQYF,TGTGCCAGCAGCTTGGGACTAGGGTTCCACGAGCAGTACTTC
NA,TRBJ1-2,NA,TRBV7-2,CASSSGATNYGYTF,TGTGCCAGCAGCTCAGGGGCTACTAACTATGGCTACACCTTC
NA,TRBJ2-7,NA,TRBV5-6,CASSLQASYEQYF,TGTGCCAGCAGTCTACAGGCCTCCTACGAGCAGTACTTC
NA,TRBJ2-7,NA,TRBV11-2,CASSLIRDGSYEQYF,TGTGCCAGCAGCCTAATCCGGGACGGGTCCTACGAGCAGTACTTC
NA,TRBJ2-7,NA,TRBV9,CASSVEEGSYEQYF,TGTGCCAGCAGCGTAGAAGAGGGCTCCTACGAGCAGTACTTC
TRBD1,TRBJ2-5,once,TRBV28,CASTYQGDTETQYF,TGTGCCAGCACCTACCAGGGGGACACAGAGACCCAGTACTTC
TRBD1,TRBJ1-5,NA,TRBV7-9,CATTDRDDWNQPQHF,TGTGCCACCACTGACAGGGACGATTGGAATCAGCCCCAGCATTTT
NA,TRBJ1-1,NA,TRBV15,CATSRVQGSTEAFF,TGTGCCACCAGCAGAGTTCAGGGGAGCACTGAAGCTTTCTTT
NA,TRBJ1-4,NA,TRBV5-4,CASSFREGANEKLFF,TGTGCCAGCAGCTTTCGCGAAGGGGCTAATGAAAAACTGTTTTTT
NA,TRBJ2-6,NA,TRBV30,CAGSPGSGANVLTF,TGTGCCGGATCCCCGGGGTCTGGGGCCAACGTCCTGACTTTC